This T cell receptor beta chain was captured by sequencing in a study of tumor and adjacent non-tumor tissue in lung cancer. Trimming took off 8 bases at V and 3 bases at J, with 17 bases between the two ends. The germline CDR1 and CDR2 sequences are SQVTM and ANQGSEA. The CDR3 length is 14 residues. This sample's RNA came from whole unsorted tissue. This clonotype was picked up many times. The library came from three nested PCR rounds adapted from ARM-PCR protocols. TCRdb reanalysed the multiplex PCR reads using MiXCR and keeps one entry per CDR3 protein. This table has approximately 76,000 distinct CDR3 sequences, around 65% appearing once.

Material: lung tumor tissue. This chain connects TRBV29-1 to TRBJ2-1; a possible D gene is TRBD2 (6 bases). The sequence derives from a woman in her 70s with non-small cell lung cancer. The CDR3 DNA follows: TGCAGCACCCCGACTTCCGGGAGCTACAATGAGCAGTTCTTC. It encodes CSTPTSGSYNEQFF.